Listed below are T cell receptor beta chains from one sample, sequenced in a study of T cells after yellow fever vaccination. One entry per CDR3 protein results from TCRdb running MiXCR on the 5' RACE reads. The table includes approximately 340,000 distinct CDR3 sequences, about 9.5% detected once. The input for sequencing was PBMCs, taken on the day of the first yellow fever vaccination. Receptors were obtained from a man in his late teens or twenties who received the YFV17D yellow fever vaccine. Both conserved end residues are part of each CDR3. A D gene is named only where the DNA matches it firmly. Clone size appears in some rows only: once, few, many, or a class for an expanded clone.

NA,TRBJ1-6,many,TRBV18,TGTGCCAGCTCAATTACAGATAATTCACCCCTCCACTTT,CASSITDNSPLHF
NA,TRBJ2-3,many,TRBV19,TGTGCCAGTAGTATAGGGGGAGGAGCTCGGACGCAGTATTTT,CASSIGGGARTQYF
TRBD1,TRBJ1-6,few,TRBV5-1,TGCGCCAGCAGTTCAACCACAGGGGATTCACCCCTCCACTTT,CASSSTTGDSPLHF
NA,TRBJ1-6,few,TRBV7-2,TGTGCCAGCAGCCCTACTTACAAACGTTCACCCCTCCACTTT,CASSPTYKRSPLHF
NA,TRBJ2-1,NA,TRBV7-6,TGTGCCAGCAGCTTATTTGGGGGGGCCGGCTCCTACAATGAGCAGTTCTTC,CASSLFGGAGSYNEQFF
NA,TRBJ2-2,NA,TRBV5-1,TGCGCCAGCAGCTTGGAGAGGGGCAGTACGAACACCGGGGAGCTGTTTTTT,CASSLERGSTNTGELFF
NA,TRBJ1-1,few,TRBV7-9,TGTGCCAGCAGCTTAGGATTTGCCAGCCAAGCTTTCTTT,CASSLGFASQAFF
NA,TRBJ1-2,many,TRBV12-3/TRBV12-4,TGTGCCAGCAGTTTGGGACCGAACTATGGCTACACCTTC,CASSLGPNYGYTF
TRBD2,TRBJ2-5,few,TRBV4-2,TGTGCCAGCAGCCGACTAGCGGGGGAGCAAGAGACCCAGTACTTC,CASSRLAGEQETQYF
TRBD1,TRBJ1-2,few,TRBV12-3/TRBV12-4,TGTGCCAGCAGTCCGGGACAGACTGACTATGGCTACACCTTC,CASSPGQTDYGYTF
NA,TRBJ2-1,NA,TRBV3-1,TGTGCCAGCAGCCAAGCCCCGGGACCCTTGTACAATGAGCAGTTCTTC,CASSQAPGPLYNEQFF
NA,TRBJ2-3,few,TRBV7-2,TGTGCCAGCAGCTTAAGGCCCTCACTAAACACAGATACGCAGTATTTT,CASSLRPSLNTDTQYF
NA,TRBJ1-1,few,TRBV15,TGTGCCACCAGCCGAGATACGGGGCGGATGAACACTGAAGCTTTCTTT,CATSRDTGRMNTEAFF
TRBD1,TRBJ2-1,NA,TRBV2,TGTGCCAGCAGTCAGACAGGGGGATATGAGCAGTTCTTC,CASSQTGGYEQFF
NA,TRBJ2-2,many,TRBV7-2,TGTGCCAGCAGCTTTTACGAAACCGGGGAGCTGTTTTTT,CASSFYETGELFF
NA,TRBJ1-2,few,TRBV7-9,TGTGCCAGCAGCTTAGAACCGCATTCTGGCTACACCTTC,CASSLEPHSGYTF
NA,TRBJ1-2,few,TRBV7-6,TGTGCCAGCAGCTTAGAGGTACAGGGCAACTATGGCTACACCTTC,CASSLEVQGNYGYTF
TRBD2,TRBJ2-3,many,TRBV27,TGTGCCAGCAGTACCGGGAGCGGGGGGGCCAGGGCAGATACGCAGTATTTT,CASSTGSGGARADTQYF
TRBD1,TRBJ1-4,NA,TRBV7-2,TGTGCCAGCAGACTCCAGGGGGCTGCTAATGAAAAACTGTTTTTT,CASRLQGAANEKLFF
NA,TRBJ2-1,few,TRBV10-3,TGTGCCATCAGTGAGGACACAACTGGGGCCGTAAATGAGCAGTTCTTC,CAISEDTTGAVNEQFF
NA,TRBJ1-2,NA,TRBV7-2,TGTGCCAGCAGCTTAGTGAAGGACTATGGCTACACCTTC,CASSLVKDYGYTF
TRBD2,TRBJ2-2,many,TRBV5-1,TGCGCCAGCATGGCTAGCGGTAACACCGGGGAGCTGTTTTTT,CASMASGNTGELFF
NA,TRBJ2-6,NA,TRBV4-3,TGCGCCAGCAGCCCTCAACCGTTCTCTGGGGCCAACGTCCTGACTTTC,CASSPQPFSGANVLTF
TRBD1,TRBJ2-1,NA,TRBV18,TGTGCCAGCTCAAGAAGACAGGGGGCCTTTTACAATGAGCAGTTCTTC,CASSRRQGAFYNEQFF
NA,TRBJ2-6,NA,TRBV5-1,TGCGCCAGCAGCGCCCGTGAGAGCTCTGGGGCCAACGTCCTGACTTTC,CASSARESSGANVLTF
NA,TRBJ2-3,few,TRBV20-1,TGCAGTGCGGAACAGGTCGGAGATAGCACAGATACGCAGTATTTT,CSAEQVGDSTDTQYF
TRBD1,TRBJ1-5,NA,TRBV18,TGTGCCAGCTCAAGACAGGGACAGGGGAGTGGTCAGCCCCAGCATTTT,CASSRQGQGSGQPQHF
NA,TRBJ2-2,few,TRBV5-1,TGCGCCAGCAGCTTAAGTGAACAGACTGGGACCGGGGAGCTGTTTTTT,CASSLSEQTGTGELFF
NA,TRBJ2-7,few,TRBV2,TGTGCCAGCAGTGGAGTAGTCCCCTACGAGCAGTACTTC,CASSGVVPYEQYF
NA,TRBJ2-7,many,TRBV19,TGTGCCAGTAGTCACACGTTCAGTCGGGGTCACGAGCAGTACTTC,CASSHTFSRGHEQYF
TRBD2,TRBJ2-5,few,TRBV7-9,TGTGCCAGCAGCTTTCGGGGGGTGCAGACCCAGTACTTC,CASSFRGVQTQYF
NA,TRBJ2-5,few,TRBV4-2,TGTGCCAGCAGCCTCGGGACGCCCCGGGAGACCCAGTACTTC,CASSLGTPRETQYF
NA,TRBJ2-2,few,TRBV6-2/TRBV6-3,TGTGCCAGCAGTTCGGGCAGGGGGAACACCGGGGAGCTGTTTTTT,CASSSGRGNTGELFF
NA,TRBJ1-2,NA,TRBV7-2,TGTGCCAGCAGCTTTAGGGGGGGCTACACCTTC,CASSFRGGYTF
TRBD2,TRBJ2-7,many,TRBV7-9,TGTGCCAGCAGCTTAACCGGACTAGCCTACGAGCAGTACTTC,CASSLTGLAYEQYF
NA,TRBJ2-1,few,TRBV6-1,TGTGCCAGCTCCCAAGGCCTTGGCTACAATGAGCAGTTCTTC,CASSQGLGYNEQFF
NA,TRBJ1-5,few,TRBV27,TGTGCCAGCAGTTTGTCCTCAGGTCCCGAGCAGCCCCAGCATTTT,CASSLSSGPEQPQHF